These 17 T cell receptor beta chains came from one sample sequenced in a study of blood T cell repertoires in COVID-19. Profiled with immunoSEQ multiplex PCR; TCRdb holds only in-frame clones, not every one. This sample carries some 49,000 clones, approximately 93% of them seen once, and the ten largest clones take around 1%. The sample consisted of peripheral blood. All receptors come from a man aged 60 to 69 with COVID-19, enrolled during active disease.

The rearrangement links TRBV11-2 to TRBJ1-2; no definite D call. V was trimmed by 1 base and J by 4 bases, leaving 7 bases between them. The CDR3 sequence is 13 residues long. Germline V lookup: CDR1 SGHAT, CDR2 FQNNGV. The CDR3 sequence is CASSLGAFYGYTF. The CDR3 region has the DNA TGTGCCAGCAGCTTAGGGGCTTTCTATGGCTACACCTTC.

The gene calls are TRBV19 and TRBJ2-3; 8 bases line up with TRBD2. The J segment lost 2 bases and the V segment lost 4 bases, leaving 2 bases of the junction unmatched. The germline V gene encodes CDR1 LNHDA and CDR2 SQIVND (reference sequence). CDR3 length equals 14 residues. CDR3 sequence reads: CASSSGGITDTQYF. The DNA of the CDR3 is TGTGCCAGTAGTAGCGGGGGGATCACAGATACGCAGTATTTT.

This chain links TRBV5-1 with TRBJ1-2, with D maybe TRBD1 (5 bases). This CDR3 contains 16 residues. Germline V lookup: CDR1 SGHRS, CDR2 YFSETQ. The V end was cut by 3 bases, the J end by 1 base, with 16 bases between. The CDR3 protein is CASSSSHPGYNYGYTF. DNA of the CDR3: TGCGCCAGCAGCTCGTCCCACCCAGGGTATAACTATGGCTACACCTTC.

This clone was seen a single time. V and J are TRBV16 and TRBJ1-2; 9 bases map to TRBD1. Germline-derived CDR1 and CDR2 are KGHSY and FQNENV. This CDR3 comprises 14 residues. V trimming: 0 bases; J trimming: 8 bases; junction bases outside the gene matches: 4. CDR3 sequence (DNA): TGTGCCAGCAGCCAATCGCGGGACAGGGTAGGCTACACCTTC. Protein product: CASSQSRDRVGYTF.

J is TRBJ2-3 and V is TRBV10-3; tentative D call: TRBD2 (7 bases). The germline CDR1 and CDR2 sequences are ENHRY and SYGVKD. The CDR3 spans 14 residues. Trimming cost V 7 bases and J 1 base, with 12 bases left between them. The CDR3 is CAIKGGAGTDTQYF. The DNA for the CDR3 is TGTGCCATCAAAGGGGGGGCTGGCACAGATACGCAGTATTTT.

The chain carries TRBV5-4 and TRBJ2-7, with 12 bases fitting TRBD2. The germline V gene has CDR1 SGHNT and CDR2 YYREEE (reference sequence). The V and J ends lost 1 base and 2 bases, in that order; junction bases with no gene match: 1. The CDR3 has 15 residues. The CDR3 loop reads CASSLRLAGAYEQYF. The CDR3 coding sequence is TGTGCCAGCAGCTTGAGACTAGCGGGGGCCTACGAGCAGTACTTC. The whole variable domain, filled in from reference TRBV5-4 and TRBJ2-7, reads ETGVTQSPTHLIKTRGQQVTLRCSSQSGHNTVSWYQQALGQGPQFIFQYYREEENGRGNFPPRFSGLQFPNYSSELNVNALELDDSALYLCASSLRLAGAYEQYFGPGTRLTVT.

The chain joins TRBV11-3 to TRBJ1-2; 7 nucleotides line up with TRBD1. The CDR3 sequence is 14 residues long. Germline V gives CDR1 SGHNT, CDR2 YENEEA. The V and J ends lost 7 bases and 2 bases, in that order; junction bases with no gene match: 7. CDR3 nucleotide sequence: TGTGCCAGCACCCTAGGGGGCGCGAACTATGGCTACACCTTC. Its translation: CASTLGGANYGYTF.

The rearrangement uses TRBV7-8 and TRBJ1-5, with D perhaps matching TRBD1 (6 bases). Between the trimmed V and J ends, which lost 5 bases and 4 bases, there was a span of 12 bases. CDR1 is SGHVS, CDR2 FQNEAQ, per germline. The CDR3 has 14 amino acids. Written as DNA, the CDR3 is TGTGCCAGCAGCCTACACAGGGATAATCAGCCCCAGCATTTT. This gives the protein CASSLHRDNQPQHF.

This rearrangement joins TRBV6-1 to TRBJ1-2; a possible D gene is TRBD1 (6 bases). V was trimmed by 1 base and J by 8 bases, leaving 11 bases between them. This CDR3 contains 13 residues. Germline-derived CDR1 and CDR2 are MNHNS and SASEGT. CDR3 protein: CASSEGTGSGYTF. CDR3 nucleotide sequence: TGTGCCAGCAGTGAAGGCACAGGGTCGGGCTACACCTTC.

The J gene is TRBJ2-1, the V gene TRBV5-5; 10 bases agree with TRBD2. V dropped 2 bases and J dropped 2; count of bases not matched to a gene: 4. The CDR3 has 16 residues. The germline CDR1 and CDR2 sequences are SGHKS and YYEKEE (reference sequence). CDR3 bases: TGTGCCAGCAGCTTCACTAGCGGGATAGCCTACAATGAGCAGTTCTTC. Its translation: CASSFTSGIAYNEQFF.

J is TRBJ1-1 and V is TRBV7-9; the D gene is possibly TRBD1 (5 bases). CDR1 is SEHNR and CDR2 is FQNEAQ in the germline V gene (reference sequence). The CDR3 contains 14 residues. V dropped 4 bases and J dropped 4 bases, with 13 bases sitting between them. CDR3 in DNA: TGTGCCAGCAGCTCTCTTTCGGGGGGCACTGAAGCTTTCTTT. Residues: CASSSLSGGTEAFF.

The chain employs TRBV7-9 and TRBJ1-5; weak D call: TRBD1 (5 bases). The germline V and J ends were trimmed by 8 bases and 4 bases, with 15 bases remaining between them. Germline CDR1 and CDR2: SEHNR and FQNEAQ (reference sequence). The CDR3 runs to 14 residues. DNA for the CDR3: TGTGCCAGCGCCAACGGGGACTATAATCAGCCCCAGCATTTT. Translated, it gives CASANGDYNQPQHF.

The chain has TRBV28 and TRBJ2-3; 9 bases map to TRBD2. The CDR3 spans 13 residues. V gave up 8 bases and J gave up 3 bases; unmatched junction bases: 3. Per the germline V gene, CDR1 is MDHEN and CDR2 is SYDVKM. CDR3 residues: CASAREGTDTQYF. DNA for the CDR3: TGTGCCAGCGCGCGGGAGGGGACAGATACGCAGTATTTT. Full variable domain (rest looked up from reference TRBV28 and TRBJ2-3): DVKVTQSSRYLVKRTGEKVFLECVQDMDHENMFWYRQDPGLGLRLIYFSYDVKMKEKGDIPEGYSVSREKKERFSLILESASTNQTSMYLCASAREGTDTQYFGPGTRLTVL.

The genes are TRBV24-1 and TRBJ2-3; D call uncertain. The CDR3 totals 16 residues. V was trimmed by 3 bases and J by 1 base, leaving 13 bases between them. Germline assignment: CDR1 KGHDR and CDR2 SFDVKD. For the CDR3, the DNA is TGTGCCACCAGTGATCCTGGCTCCCAGGGCACAGATACGCAGTATTTT. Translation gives CATSDPGSQGTDTQYF.

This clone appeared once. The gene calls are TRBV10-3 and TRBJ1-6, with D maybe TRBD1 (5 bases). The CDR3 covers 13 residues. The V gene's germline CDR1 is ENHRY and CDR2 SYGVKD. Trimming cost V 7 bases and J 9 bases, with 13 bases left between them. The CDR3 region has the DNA TGTGCCATCAAGTCAGGGTCCCTTTCACCCCTCCACTTT. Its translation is CAIKSGSLSPLHF.

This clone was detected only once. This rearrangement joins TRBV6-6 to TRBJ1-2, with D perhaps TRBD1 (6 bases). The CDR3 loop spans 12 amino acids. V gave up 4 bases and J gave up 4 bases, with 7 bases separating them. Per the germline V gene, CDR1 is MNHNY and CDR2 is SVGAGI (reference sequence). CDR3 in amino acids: CASSSDSYGYTF. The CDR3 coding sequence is TGTGCCAGCAGTTCGGACAGCTATGGCTACACCTTC.

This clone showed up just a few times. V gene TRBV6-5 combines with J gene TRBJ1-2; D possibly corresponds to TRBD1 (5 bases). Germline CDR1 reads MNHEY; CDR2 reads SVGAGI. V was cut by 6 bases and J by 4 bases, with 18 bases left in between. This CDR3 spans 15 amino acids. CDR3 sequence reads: CASSPGDSALYGYTF. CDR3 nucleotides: TGTGCCAGCAGCCCCGGGGACTCTGCCCTCTATGGCTACACCTTC.